The T cell receptor (beta chain) under discussion was sequenced for a study of cytomegalovirus exposure and HLA in healthy donors. Study as a whole: Caucasian-associated ancestry cluster membership applied to about four fifths of a few hundred genotyped donors. Whole-study findings and limits: The sole available immune exposure information was CMV serostatus. In a later analysis, an Asian-associated ancestry cluster reportedly showed fewer N-insertions than the roughly 700-donor mean.

Amplification used 60 Vbeta primers and 13 Jbeta primers. Per the original methods: Among the unique TCR beta chains that a later analysis counted, about 85 million in all, roughly 10 million were shared. Produced via immunoSEQ multiplex PCR; TCRdb's table is partial and in-frame only. That table supplies the V and J calls and clone size; D and trimming were determined from the DNA. Among under 250,000 clones listed, around 73% were seen once. Remarks on this clone: Its antigen is unidentified.

The receptor comes from a male donor in good health and CMV-seronegative. Material for sequencing was PBMCs.

The CDR3 here is CASSGTPYETQYF. CDR3 DNA sequence: TGTGCCAGCAGTGGGACTCCTTACGAGACCCAGTACTTC. The chain combines TRBV6-5 with TRBJ2-5; D may be TRBD2 (6 bases). CDR1 is MNHEY, CDR2 SVGAGI, per germline. This CDR3 spans 13 amino acids. V was clipped by 5 bases and J by 5 bases, with 12 bases between them.